This TCR beta chain was observed in a study of identical twins. Overall study findings and caveats: Abundant beta clonotypes from cord blood bore fewer insertions; memory repertoires lacked this pattern.

TCRdb reprocessed the 5' RACE reads with MiXCR, giving one entry per CDR3 protein. The sample includes 550,000 to 700,000 distinct CDR3 sequences, less than 25% of them seen just once. V was pared by 4 bases and J by 8 bases, with 22 bases between. The CDR3 extends over 16 amino acids. The germline V gene encodes CDR1 SGHRS and CDR2 YFSETQ. As regards this clonotype: Its antigen is unidentified.

Another study also made use of these data, one on T cells expressing NK-cell markers.

The sample comprised PBMCs. This receptor was obtained from a woman aged 18-35 years in good health. The chain is built from TRBV5-1 and TRBJ2-1; the D gene is possibly TRBD2 (5 bases). For the CDR3, the DNA is TGCGCCAGCAGCCCGGCTAGGAGCGGTACCCCTTATGAGCAGTTCTTC. As protein: CASSPARSGTPYEQFF.